The subject of this entry is one T cell receptor beta chain. Sequencing was performed with immunoSEQ multiplex PCR; in TCRdb, only in-frame clones are kept and a portion is missing. The repertoire has 400,000 to 500,000 clones, more than 70% of them found once; the top ten carry 1.4%. This record belongs to a study of blood T cell repertoires in COVID-19. The V gene's germline CDR1 is SGHTA and CDR2 FQGTGA. With V trimmed by 5 bases and J by 0 bases, 9 bases remained unmatched. The CDR3 has 17 residues. The chain recombines TRBV7-3 with TRBJ2-3, with TRBD2 matching 9 bases. The specimen was PBMCs or T cells enriched from blood (not recorded which). This TCR was sampled from a woman between 18 and 29 years old who had been exposed to COVID-19. The chain's CDR3 is CASSPHGLATSTDTQYF. CDR3 nucleotides: TGTGCCAGCAGCCCACATGGACTAGCGACTAGCACAGATACGCAGTATTTT.